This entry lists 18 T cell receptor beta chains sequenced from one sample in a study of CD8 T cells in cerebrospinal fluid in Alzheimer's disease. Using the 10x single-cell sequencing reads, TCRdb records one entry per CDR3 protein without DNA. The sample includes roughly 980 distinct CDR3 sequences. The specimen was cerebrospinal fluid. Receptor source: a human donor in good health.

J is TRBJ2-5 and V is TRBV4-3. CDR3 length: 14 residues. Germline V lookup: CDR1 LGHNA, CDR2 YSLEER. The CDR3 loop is CASSQDPRTETQYF.

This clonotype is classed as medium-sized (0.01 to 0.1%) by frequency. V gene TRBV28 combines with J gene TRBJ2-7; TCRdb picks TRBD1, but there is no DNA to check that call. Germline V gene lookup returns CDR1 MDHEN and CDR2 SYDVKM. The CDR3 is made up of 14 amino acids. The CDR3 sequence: CASSLAGTINEQYF. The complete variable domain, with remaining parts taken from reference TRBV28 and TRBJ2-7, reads DVKVTQSSRYLVKRTGEKVFLECVQDMDHENMFWYRQDPGLGLRLIYFSYDVKMKEKGDIPEGYSVSREKKERFSLILESASTNQTSMYLCASSLAGTINEQYFGPGTRLTVT.

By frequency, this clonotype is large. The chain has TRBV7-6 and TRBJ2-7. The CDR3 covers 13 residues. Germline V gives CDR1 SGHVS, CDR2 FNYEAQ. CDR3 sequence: CASSSVGAYEQYF.

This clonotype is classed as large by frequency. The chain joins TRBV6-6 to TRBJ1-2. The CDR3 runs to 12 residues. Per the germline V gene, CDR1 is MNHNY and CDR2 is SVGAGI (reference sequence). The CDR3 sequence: CASSYREDGYTF.

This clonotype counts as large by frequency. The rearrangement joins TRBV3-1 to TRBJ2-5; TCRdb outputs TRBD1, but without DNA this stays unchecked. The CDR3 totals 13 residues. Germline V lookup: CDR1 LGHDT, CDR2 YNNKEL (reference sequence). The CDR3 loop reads CASSSTGSGTQYF.

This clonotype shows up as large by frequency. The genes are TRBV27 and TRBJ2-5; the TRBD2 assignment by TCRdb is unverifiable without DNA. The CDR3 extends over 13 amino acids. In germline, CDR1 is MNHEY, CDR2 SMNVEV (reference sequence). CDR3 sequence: CASSGTSGETQYF.

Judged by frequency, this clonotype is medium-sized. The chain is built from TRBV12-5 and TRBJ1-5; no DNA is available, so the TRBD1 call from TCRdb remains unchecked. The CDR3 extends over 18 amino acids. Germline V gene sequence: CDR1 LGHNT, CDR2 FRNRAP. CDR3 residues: CASGLVRDRGVGDQPQHF.

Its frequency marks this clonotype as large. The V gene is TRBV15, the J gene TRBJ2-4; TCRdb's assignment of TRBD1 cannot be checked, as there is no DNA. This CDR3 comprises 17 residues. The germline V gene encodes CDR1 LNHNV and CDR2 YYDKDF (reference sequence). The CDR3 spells CATSRDRTGGMRNIQYF.

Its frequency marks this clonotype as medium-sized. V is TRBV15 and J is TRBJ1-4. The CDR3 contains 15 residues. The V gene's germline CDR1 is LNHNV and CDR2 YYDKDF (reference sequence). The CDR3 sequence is CATSGLDGLHEKLFF.

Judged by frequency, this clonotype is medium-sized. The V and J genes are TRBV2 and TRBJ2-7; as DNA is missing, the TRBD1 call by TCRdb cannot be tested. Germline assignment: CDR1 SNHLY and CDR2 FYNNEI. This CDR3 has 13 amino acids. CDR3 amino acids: CASSLTGNYEQYF.

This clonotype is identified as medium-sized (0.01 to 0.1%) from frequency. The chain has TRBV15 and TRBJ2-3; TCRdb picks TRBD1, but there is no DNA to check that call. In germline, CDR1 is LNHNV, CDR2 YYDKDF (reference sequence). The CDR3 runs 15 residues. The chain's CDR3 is CATSSSGTSTDTQYF.

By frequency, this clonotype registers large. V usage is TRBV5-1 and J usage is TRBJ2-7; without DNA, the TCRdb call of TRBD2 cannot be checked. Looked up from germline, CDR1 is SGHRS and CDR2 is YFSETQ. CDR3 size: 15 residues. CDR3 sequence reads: CASSAASGSFYEQYF.

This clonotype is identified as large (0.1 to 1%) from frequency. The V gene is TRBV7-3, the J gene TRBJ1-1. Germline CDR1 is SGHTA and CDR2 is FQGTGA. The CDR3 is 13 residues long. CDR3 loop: CASSYGVATEAFF.

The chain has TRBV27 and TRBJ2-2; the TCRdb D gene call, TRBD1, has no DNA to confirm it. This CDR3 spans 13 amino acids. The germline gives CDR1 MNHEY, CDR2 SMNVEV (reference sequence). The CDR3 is CASSSGGGGELFF.

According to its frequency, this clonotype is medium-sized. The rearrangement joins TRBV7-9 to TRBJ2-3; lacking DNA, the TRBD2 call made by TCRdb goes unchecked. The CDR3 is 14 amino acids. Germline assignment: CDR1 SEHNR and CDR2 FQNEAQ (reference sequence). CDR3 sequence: CASSDASGGDTQYF.

The CDR3 is CASSILAAYNEQFF. The J gene is TRBJ2-1, the V gene TRBV19; checking the TCRdb D call of TRBD2 is not possible without DNA. This CDR3 has 14 amino acids. Looked up from germline, CDR1 is LNHDA and CDR2 is SQIVND (reference sequence).

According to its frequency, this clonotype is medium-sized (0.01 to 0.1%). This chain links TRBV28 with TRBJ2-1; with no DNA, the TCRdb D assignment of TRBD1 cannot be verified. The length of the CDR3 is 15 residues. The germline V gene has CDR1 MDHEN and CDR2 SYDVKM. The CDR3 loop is CASSLPGEANNEQFF. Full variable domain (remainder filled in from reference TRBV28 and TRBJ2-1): DVKVTQSSRYLVKRTGEKVFLECVQDMDHENMFWYRQDPGLGLRLIYFSYDVKMKEKGDIPEGYSVSREKKERFSLILESASTNQTSMYLCASSLPGEANNEQFFGPGTRLTVL.

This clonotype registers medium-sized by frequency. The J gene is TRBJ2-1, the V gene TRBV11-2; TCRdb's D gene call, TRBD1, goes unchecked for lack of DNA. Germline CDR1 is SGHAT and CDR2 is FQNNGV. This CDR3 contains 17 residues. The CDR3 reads CASSRIGQGSPYNEQFF.